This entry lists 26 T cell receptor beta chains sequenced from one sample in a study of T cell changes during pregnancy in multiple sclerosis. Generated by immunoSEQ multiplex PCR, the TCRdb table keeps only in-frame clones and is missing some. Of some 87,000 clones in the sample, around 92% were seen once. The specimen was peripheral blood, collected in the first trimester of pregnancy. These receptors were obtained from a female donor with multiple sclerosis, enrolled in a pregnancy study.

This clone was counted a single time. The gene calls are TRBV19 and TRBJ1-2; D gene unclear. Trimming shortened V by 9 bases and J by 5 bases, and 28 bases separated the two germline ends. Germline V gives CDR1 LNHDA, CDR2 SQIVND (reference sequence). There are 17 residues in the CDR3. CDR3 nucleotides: TGTGCCAGCGAGGACTCTCCGCGGCGGCAAGCACTTTATGGCTACACCTTC. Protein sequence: CASEDSPRRQALYGYTF.

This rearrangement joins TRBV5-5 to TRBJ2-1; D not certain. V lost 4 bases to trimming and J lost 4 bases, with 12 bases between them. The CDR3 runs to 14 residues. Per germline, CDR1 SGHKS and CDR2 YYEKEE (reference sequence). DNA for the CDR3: TGTGCCAGCAGCCCCTCGACTGTTTACAATGAGCAGTTCTTC. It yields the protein CASSPSTVYNEQFF.

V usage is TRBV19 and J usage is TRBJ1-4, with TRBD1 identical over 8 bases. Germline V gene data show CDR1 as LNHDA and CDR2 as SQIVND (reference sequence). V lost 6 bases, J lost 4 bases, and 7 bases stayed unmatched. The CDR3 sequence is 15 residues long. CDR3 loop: CASRPLDRDNEKLFF. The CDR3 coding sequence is TGTGCCAGTAGGCCACTGGACAGGGATAATGAAAAACTGTTTTTT.

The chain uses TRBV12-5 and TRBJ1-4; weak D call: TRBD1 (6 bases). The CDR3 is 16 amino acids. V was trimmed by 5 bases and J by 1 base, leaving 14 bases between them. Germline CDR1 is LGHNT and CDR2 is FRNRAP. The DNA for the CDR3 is TGTGCTAGTGGTGTCGCCCGGACAGAAACTAATGAAAAACTGTTTTTT. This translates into CASGVARTETNEKLFF.

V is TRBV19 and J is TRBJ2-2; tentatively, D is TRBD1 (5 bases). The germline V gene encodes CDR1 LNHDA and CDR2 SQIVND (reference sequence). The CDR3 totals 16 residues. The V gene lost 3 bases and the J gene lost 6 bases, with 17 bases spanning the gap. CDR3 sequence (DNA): TGTGCCAGTAGTATTGGGGCAGGGAAGGGATCCGGGGAGCTGTTTTTT. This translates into CASSIGAGKGSGELFF.

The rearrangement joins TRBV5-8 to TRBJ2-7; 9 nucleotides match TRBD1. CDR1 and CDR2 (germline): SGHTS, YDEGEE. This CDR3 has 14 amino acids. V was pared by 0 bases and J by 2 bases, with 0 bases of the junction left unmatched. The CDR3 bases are TGTGCCAGCAGCTTGGACAGGGGGCCCTACGAGCAGTACTTC. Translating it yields CASSLDRGPYEQYF. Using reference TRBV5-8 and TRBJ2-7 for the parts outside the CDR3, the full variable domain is EAGVTQSPTHLIKTRGQQATLRCSPISGHTSVYWYQQALGLGLQFLLWYDEGEERNRGNFPPRFSGRQFPNYSSELNVNALELEDSALYLCASSLDRGPYEQYFGPGTRLTVT.

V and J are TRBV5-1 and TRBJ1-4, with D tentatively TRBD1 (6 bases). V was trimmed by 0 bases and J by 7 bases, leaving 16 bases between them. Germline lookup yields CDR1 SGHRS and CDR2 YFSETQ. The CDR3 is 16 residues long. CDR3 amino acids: CASSLVPQGISEKLFF. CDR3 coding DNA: TGCGCCAGCAGCTTGGTCCCACAGGGTATAAGTGAAAAACTGTTTTTT.

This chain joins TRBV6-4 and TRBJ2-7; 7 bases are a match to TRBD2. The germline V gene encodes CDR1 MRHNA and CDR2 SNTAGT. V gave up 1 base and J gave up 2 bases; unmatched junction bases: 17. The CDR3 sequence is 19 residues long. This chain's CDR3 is CASSDLWSRLAARPYEQYF. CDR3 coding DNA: TGTGCCAGCAGTGACTTATGGTCGAGGCTAGCGGCGAGACCCTACGAGCAGTACTTC.

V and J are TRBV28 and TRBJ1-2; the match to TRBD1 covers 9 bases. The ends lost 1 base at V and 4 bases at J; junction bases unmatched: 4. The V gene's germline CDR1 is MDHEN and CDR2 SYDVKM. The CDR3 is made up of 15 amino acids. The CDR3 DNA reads TGTGCCAGCAGTTTATACAGGGGGCGGGGCTATGGCTACACCTTC. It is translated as CASSLYRGRGYGYTF.

The CDR3 DNA follows: TGTGCCAGCAGCGTAGGGGCTGCGGGAGGGCCCTACGAGCAGTACTTC. Translation gives CASSVGAAGGPYEQYF. This sequence joins TRBV9 and TRBJ2-7, with 9 bases lining up with TRBD2. Germline-derived CDR1 and CDR2 are SGDLS and YYNGEE. Losses at the gene ends were 0 bases for V and 2 bases for J; bases not matched to a gene: 6. The CDR3 sequence is 16 residues long.

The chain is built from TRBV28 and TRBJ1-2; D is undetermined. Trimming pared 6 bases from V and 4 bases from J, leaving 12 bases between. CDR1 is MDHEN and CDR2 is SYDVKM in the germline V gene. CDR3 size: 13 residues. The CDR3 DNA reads TGTGCCAGCAGACCTACAGTTCTCTATGGCTACACCTTC. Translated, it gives CASRPTVLYGYTF.

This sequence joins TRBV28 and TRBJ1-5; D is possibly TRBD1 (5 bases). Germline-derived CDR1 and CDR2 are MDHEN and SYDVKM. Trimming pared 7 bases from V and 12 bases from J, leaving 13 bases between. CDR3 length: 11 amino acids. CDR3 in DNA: TGTGCCAGCACCGGAGACAGTCTCCAGCATTTT. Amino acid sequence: CASTGDSLQHF.

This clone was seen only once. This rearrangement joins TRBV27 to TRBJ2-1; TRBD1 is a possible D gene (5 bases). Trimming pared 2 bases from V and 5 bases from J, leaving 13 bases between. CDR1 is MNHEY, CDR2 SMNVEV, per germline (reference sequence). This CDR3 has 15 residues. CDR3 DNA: TGTGCCAGCAGTTTAAAAGGGGCGTTTAACAATGAGCAGTTCTTC. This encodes CASSLKGAFNNEQFF.

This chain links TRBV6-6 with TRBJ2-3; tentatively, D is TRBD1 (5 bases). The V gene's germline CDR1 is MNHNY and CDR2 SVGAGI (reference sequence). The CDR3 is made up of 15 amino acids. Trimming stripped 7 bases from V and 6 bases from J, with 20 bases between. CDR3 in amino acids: CASIQRLGLRDTQYF. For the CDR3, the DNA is TGTGCCAGCATCCAGCGATTGGGGCTGAGGGATACGCAGTATTTT.

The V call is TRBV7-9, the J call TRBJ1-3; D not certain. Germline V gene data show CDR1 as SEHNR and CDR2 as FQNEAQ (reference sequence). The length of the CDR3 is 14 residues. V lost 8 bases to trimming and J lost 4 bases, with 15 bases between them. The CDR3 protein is CASLLGGSGNTIYF. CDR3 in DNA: TGTGCCAGCTTATTAGGCGGATCGGGAAACACCATATATTTT.

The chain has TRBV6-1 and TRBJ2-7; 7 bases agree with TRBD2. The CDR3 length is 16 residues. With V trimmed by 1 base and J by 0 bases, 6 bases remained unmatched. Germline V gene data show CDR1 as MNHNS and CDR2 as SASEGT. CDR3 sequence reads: CASSEGDGRYSYEQYF. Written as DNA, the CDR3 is TGTGCCAGCAGTGAAGGTGACGGGAGGTACTCCTACGAGCAGTACTTC.

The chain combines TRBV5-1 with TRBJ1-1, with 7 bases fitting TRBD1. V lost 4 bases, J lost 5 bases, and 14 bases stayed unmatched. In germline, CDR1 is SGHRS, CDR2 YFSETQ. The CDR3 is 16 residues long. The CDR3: CASSQITGALRTEAFF. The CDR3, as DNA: TGCGCCAGCAGCCAGATTACAGGGGCCCTGAGGACTGAAGCTTTCTTT.

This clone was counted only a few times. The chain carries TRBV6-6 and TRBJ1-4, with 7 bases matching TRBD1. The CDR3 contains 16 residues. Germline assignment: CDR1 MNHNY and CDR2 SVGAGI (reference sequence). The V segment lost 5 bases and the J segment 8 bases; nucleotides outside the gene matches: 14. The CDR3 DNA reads TGTGCCAGCAGTCAAAGACAGGGCTCTCAGGTCGAAAAACTGTTTTTT. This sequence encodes CASSQRQGSQVEKLFF.

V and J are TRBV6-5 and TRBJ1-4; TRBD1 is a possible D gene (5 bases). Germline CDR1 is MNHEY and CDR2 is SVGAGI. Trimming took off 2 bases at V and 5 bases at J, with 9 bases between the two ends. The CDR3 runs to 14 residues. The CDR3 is CASSYGGGNEKLFF. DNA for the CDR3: TGTGCCAGCAGTTACGGGGGAGGGAATGAAAAACTGTTTTTT.

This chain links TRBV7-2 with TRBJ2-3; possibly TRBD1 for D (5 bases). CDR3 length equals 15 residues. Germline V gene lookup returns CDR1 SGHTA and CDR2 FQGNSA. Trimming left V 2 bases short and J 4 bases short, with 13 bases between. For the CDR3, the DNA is TGTGCCAGCAGCTTATTCAGGGATATGGCAGATACGCAGTATTTT. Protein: CASSLFRDMADTQYF.

CDR3 in amino acids: CASSLGGQGYEQYF. CDR3 in DNA: TGTGCCAGCAGCTTAGGGGGACAGGGGTACGAGCAGTACTTC. The J gene is TRBJ2-7, the V gene TRBV7-8, with 10 positions matching TRBD1. This CDR3 is built from 14 residues. V gave up 1 base and J gave up 4 bases; unmatched junction bases: 1. Germline CDR1 and CDR2: SGHVS and FQNEAQ.

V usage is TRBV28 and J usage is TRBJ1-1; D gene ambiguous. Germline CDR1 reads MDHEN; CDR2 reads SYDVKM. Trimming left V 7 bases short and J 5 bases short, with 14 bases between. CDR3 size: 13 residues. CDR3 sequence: CASIQAGGTEAFF. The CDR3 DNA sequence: TGTGCCAGCATTCAGGCCGGTGGGACTGAAGCTTTCTTT.

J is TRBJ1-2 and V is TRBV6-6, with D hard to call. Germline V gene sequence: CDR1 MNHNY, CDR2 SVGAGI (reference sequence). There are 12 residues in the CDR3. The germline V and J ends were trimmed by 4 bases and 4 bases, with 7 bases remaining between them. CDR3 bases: TGTGCCAGCAGTTCTACAGCCTATGGCTACACCTTC. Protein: CASSSTAYGYTF.

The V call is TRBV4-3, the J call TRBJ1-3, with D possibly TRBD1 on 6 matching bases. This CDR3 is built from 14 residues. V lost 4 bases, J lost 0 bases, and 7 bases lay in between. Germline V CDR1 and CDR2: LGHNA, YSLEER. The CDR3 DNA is TGCGCCAGCAGCCGAGGGGGCTCTGGAAACACCATATATTTT. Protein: CASSRGGSGNTIYF.

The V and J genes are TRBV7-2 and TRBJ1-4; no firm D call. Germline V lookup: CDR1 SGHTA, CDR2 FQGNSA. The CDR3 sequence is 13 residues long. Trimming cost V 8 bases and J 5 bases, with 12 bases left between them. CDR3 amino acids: CASGFNSNEKLFF. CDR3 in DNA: TGTGCCAGCGGTTTTAACTCAAATGAAAAACTGTTTTTT.

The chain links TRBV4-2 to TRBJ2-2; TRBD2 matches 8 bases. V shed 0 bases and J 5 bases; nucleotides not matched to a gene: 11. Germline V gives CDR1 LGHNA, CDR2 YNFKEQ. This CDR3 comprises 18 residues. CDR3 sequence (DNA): TGTGCCAGCAGCCAAGAAAGAGCGGGAGTAGGGGGAACCGGGGAGCTGTTTTTT. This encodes CASSQERAGVGGTGELFF.